The clone carrying this T cell receptor (beta chain) was recorded at least ten times. Its antigen is as yet unknown. The record originates from a study of Graves' ophthalmopathy and Graves' hyperthyroidism. Uncontrolled infections, other autoimmune diseases, pregnancy or lactation barred patients from enrollment. Orbital computed tomography and thyroid ultrasound, along with TRAb, serum thyroxine and clinical symptoms, underpinned diagnosis. This CDR3 comprises 15 residues. Germline values: CDR1 MNHEY, CDR2 SVGAGI. Deletions cut 0 bases from V and 0 bases from J, with 9 bases between. Amplification of TCR beta CDR3 regions used RNA transcripts. Amplification began with first-round RT-PCR using HTBI primers, then second-round multiplex PCR was performed. TCRdb analysed the multiplex PCR reads with MiXCR anew, one entry per CDR3 protein. Of 400,000 or so distinct CDR3 sequences in the sample, 15% were seen once.

Whole-study results and caveats: A classifier, a 13-signature model, separated ophthalmopathy from stable hyperthyroidism with approximately 88% sensitivity and over 70% specificity. Progression of ophthalmopathy was predicted by the model with 65% to 71% sensitivity and 72.22% specificity.

This TCR was sampled from a woman aged 18-35 years with stable Graves' hyperthyroidism. Sequencing was performed on peripheral blood. The rearrangement uses TRBV6-5 and TRBJ2-7; tentatively, D is TRBD2 (5 bases). The CDR3 protein is CASSYSLGSSYEQYF. For the CDR3, the DNA is TGTGCCAGCAGTTACTCGTTGGGGAGCTCCTACGAGCAGTACTTC.